This T cell receptor beta chain appears in the sequencing data of a study of OX40 agonist ivuxolimab in advanced cancers. V was cut by 8 bases and J by 0 bases, with 15 bases left in between. Germline CDR1 and CDR2: MNHNY and SVGAGI (reference sequence). This CDR3 is built from 15 residues. Using immunoSEQ multiplex PCR, the repertoire was profiled, and TCRdb retains in-frame clones only, with some absent. The table has about 44,000 clones, around 85% seen once. This clonotype originated in an adult with an advanced solid tumor such as melanoma, head and neck, liver or kidney cancer. The chain uses TRBV6-6 and TRBJ2-3; D uncertain. The material was CD4+ or CD8+ T cells sorted from blood, obtained in a trial of the OX40 agonist ivuxolimab. CDR3 loop: CASPASGSSTDTQYF. The CDR3 bases are TGTGCCAGCCCGGCTTCGGGTTCTAGCACAGATACGCAGTATTTT.